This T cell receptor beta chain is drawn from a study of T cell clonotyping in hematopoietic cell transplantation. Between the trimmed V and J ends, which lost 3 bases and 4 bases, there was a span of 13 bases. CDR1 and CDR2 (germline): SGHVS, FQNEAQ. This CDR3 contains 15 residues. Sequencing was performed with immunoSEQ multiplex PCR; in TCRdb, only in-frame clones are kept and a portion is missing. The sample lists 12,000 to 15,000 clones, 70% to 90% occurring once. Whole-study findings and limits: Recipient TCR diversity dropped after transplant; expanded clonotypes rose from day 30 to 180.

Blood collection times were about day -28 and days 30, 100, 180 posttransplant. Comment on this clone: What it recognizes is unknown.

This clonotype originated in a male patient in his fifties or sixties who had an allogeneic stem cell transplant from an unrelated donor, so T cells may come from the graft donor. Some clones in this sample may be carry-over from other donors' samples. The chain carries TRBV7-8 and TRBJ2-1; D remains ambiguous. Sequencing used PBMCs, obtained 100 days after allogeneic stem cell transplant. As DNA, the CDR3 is TGTGCCAGCAGCTTTTCTAGGAGCTGGTACAATGAGCAGTTCTTC. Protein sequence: CASSFSRSWYNEQFF.